This TCR beta chain emerged from a study of regulatory T cells in long-lasting Graves disease (dated by TCRdb to the early 2020s). The study in broad terms: Antithyroid drugs had been taken for less than 3 months by newly diagnosed Graves' disease patients. The study took place in China and was registered as a clinical trial. Persistent Graves' disease patients were compared with newly diagnosed Graves' disease patients by peripheral blood TCR sequencing and RNA sequencing. A total of around 35 samples underwent TCR sequencing, from about 13 patients with persistent Graves' disease and some 20 patients with newly diagnosed Graves' disease.

To prepare the library, multiplex PCR was applied. Sequencing relied on an Illumina HiSeq 4000. To build TCR beta libraries, CDR3 regions were amplified by Arm-PCR using iRepertoire HTBI primers. Before sequencing, the PCR products underwent gel purification. Regarding the original processing steps: Across samples, some 62 TRBV and 14 TRBJ segments were identified and used for gene usage analysis of CDR3 amino acid clonotypes. COPE and FqMerger were used to merge filtered high-quality paired reads into contigs. Contigs were aligned with BLAST to IMGT TRBV, TRBD and TRBJ reference genes, and CDR3 was defined per IMGT. Clonotypes above 0.1% frequency were classified as highly expanded clones. Shannon entropy was used to measure repertoire diversity, and the Gini coefficient was used to measure V-J evenness. A clonotype was considered public if more than one individual shared it. The raw public reads went through TCRdb reprocessing: fastp at Q25, MiXCR clone calling, in-frame beta chains kept. Duplicate CDR3 protein sequences are folded into a single record with the most common DNA and genes. What appears here as the V and J calls and clone size reflects TCRdb's work, not the paper's. The sample table records a few hundred thousand distinct CDR3 sequences; around 11% of these occur just once. The top ten constitute approximately 20% of the sample.

This clonotype was detected many times. No antigen is known for it. Qualities for individual bases were not recorded, and no much larger clone is one base off. V is reduced by 3 bases and J by 8 bases, leaving a spacing of 13 bases between them. The CDR3 numbers 14 residues from cysteine through phenylalanine. Only CDR3 DNA remains: 42 bases, in frame from the first base. Read against the paper, the sample's time point label means: newly diagnosed GD, antithyroid drugs for less than 3 months. For both TCR sequencing and RNA sequencing, RNA was extracted from PBMCs in TRIzol. The diagnosis of Graves' disease was made according to American Thyroid Association guidelines. The patients came from an endocrinology department in Xi'an, China. From each patient, nine milliliters of peripheral blood was collected into an EDTA anticoagulant tube. Ficoll Paque Plus density gradient separation was used to isolate PBMCs, and no further T cell sorting was performed. RNA quality was checked with an Agilent 2100 Bioanalyzer and agarose gel, and concentration with a NanoDrop 2000.

The research as a whole found: Because the primary lesion, thyroid tissue, could not be accessed, the study looked at peripheral blood alone. Lower TCR Shannon entropy and fewer highly expanded clones were observed in persistent Graves' disease patients than in newly diagnosed patients, which suggested clonal expansion. Only the TCR beta chain was sequenced and analyzed. More public clonotypes were shared among persistent patients (under 3,000) than among newly diagnosed patients (just under 1,000). The authors acknowledged the small sample size as a limitation that may reduce accuracy. Preferential use of TRBV28, TRBJ1-2 and TRBJ2-5 was observed in persistent disease, whereas TRBV20-1 and TRBJ2-1 were favored in newly diagnosed disease.

These data were also filed under a second study, of T cells in Graves' hyperthyroidism and ophthalmopathy. In that second paper, the authors write: Graves' hyperthyroidism was defined as stable when no progression to ophthalmopathy occurred over 18 months of follow-up. Hyperthyroidism patients were aged 18 to 65 years and newly diagnosed, with disease duration of less than 2 months. Any patient with an uncontrolled infection, another autoimmune disease, pregnancy or lactation was excluded. Clinical symptoms, serum thyroxine and TRAb, thyroid ultrasound, and orbital computed tomography formed the basis for the diagnoses. A first-round RT-PCR of the TCR CDR3 used the HTBI primer set with the Qiagen OneStep RT-PCR kit. Most expanded thyroid clonotypes (frequency above 0.001) were also found in blood, which suggests that blood repertoires may mirror thyroid immune responses. In cross-validation, a model built on a 13 V-J signature told ophthalmopathy apart from stable hyperthyroidism with less than 90% sensitivity and approximately 81% specificity, and in testing the same model reached 80%/75%. During validation, the model predicted progression to ophthalmopathy a median of roughly 7.1 months ahead of onset, with more than 55% sensitivity and 72% to 80% specificity. To identify distinguishing TCR V-J signatures, a discovery cohort of 100 patients was used, comprising 43 with Graves' ophthalmopathy and approximately 58 with stable Graves' hyperthyroidism. Prospective prediction of ophthalmopathy was tested in an independent validation cohort of fewer than 20 hyperthyroidism patients and 15 to 17 patients who later progressed to ophthalmopathy. The approximately 98 discovery patients were randomly divided into training and test sets at a 7:3 ratio. In addition, the study compared T-cell repertoires in thyroid tissue and in blood from roughly six Graves' hyperthyroidism patients. After blood sampling, hyperthyroidism patients were treated with methimazole at a starting dose of 30 mg daily, and ophthalmopathy patients were treated with high-dose intravenous methylprednisolone. Libraries were constructed in a second round of multiplex PCR, after which size selection and purification were carried out. Sequencing of the libraries was done on an Illumina HiSeq2000 using paired-end 100 bp reads. SOAPnuke was used to process the raw data, removing reads that contained adapters or uncalled bases, had a mean Phred below 15, or lacked an exact match to the constant primer or identifier. COPE v1.2.5 was used to merge the high-quality paired reads, and each unique nucleotide sequence was defined as a clonotype. MiTCR v1.1 was used to align clonotypes to the IMGT TRBV, TRBD and TRBJ reference segments. Analysis was restricted to V-J combinations with a frequency above 0.0001, which covered roughly 99% of repertoires. The TCS score was defined as F50 (clonal expansion) divided by E x V (chaos), with BLOSUM62-based TCRdist calculated between CDR3 peptides within each V-J. Welch's t-statistics and random forest reduced around 510 V-J features to under 15, which were used in a naive Bayes classifier (R e1071). Sample size was not statistically predetermined, and blinding of investigators to group allocation was not performed. The paper describes TCR Vbeta CDR3 sequencing of fewer than 150 peripheral blood samples, made up of under 50 ophthalmopathy patients, some 80 hyperthyroidism patients and around 17 progressor patients.

The TCR was taken from a woman between 18 and 29 years old with Graves disease. Donor details come from another sample of the same person, matched by shared clones. The starting material was peripheral blood mononuclear cells (PBMCs), obtained at new diagnosis, from a patient treated with antithyroid drugs. The chain is assembled from TRBV12-3 or TRBV12-4 and TRBJ1-4; the D gene is unclear. The DNA reads TGTGCCAGCAGTTTGGGGTGGAGTGAGGAAAAACTGTTTTTT. Its protein is CASSLGWSEEKLFF.